This paragraph covers one T cell receptor (beta chain) sequence. Its antigen is still unknown. Execution of the assay was at deep level. Repertoires were generated with immunoSEQ multiplex PCR, while TCRdb's copy carries only in-frame clones and drops some. The data show around 500,000 clones, with around three quarters seen just once and around 12% held by the top ten. V trimming: 4 bases; J trimming: 4 bases; junction bases outside the gene matches: 7. CDR1 LNHDA and CDR2 SQIVND come from the germline V gene (reference sequence). The CDR3 runs 14 residues. This specimen comes from a study of shared clonotypes between healthy human individuals. The study, taken as a whole, reports: An effect of sequencing depth on clonotype sharing among donors was expected.

The genes are TRBV19 and TRBJ2-7; 7 bases line up with TRBD1. The origin of this receptor is a woman aged 40 to 55 in good health. Some clones in this sample may be carry-over from other donors' samples. Sequenced: PBMCs. The CDR3, as DNA: TGTGCCAGTAGTACGCCGGGACAGCCGTACGAGCAGTACTTC. This sequence encodes CASSTPGQPYEQYF. Combining the CDR3 with reference TRBV19 and TRBJ2-7 gives the whole variable domain DGGITQSPKYLFRKEGQNVTLSCEQNLNHDAMYWYRQDPGQGLRLIYYSQIVNDFQKGDIAEGYSVSREKKESFPLTVTSAQKNPTAFYLCASSTPGQPYEQYFGPGTRLTVT.